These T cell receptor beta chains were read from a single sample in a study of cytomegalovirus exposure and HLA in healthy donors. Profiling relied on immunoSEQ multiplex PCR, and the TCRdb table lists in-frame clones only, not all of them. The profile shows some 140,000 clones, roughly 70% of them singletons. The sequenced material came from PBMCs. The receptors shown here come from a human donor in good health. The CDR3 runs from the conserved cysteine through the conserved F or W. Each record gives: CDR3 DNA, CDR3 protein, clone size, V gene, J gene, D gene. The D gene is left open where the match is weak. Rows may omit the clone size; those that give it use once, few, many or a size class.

CDR3 DNA: TGTGCCAGCAGCTTACTCGGGAGCTCGAACGAGCAGTACTTC; CDR3 protein: CASSLLGSSNEQYF; clone size: NA; V gene: TRBV7-3; J gene: TRBJ2-7; D gene: NA
CDR3 DNA: TGTGCCAGAAGCGACGATAGCGGGAGGGTTTACAATGAGCAGTTCTTC; CDR3 protein: CARSDDSGRVYNEQFF; clone size: NA; V gene: TRBV5-3; J gene: TRBJ2-1; D gene: TRBD2
CDR3 DNA: TGTGCCAGCAGTGAGAGGGGGACCCCGCCATACGAGCAGTACTTC; CDR3 protein: CASSERGTPPYEQYF; clone size: NA; V gene: TRBV6-1; J gene: TRBJ2-7; D gene: NA
CDR3 DNA: TGTGCCAGCAGTGAAGAGGCGGGGATCTACAATGAGCAGTTCTTC; CDR3 protein: CASSEEAGIYNEQFF; clone size: NA; V gene: TRBV2; J gene: TRBJ2-1; D gene: NA
CDR3 DNA: TGTGCCATCAGTGAAGGAGGACAGGGGTCCCATGGCTACACCTTC; CDR3 protein: CAISEGGQGSHGYTF; clone size: NA; V gene: TRBV10-3; J gene: TRBJ1-2; D gene: TRBD1
CDR3 DNA: TGTGCCACCTCAAGGGGACAGCCGCCCCAGCATTTT; CDR3 protein: CATSRGQPPQHF; clone size: NA; V gene: TRBV28; J gene: TRBJ1-5; D gene: TRBD1
CDR3 DNA: TGTGCCACCAAAGGGCTAGCGGATACAGATACGCAGTATTTT; CDR3 protein: CATKGLADTDTQYF; clone size: once; V gene: TRBV10-3; J gene: TRBJ2-3; D gene: TRBD2
CDR3 DNA: TGCGCCAGCAGCTTGCTTCCTAATCAGCCCCAGCATTTT; CDR3 protein: CASSLLPNQPQHF; clone size: once; V gene: TRBV5-1; J gene: TRBJ1-5; D gene: NA
CDR3 DNA: TGTGCCAGCAGCGTAGCTACCTCGTCCGGACAGCTCTCCTACGAGCAGTACTTC; CDR3 protein: CASSVATSSGQLSYEQYF; clone size: NA; V gene: TRBV9; J gene: TRBJ2-7; D gene: NA
CDR3 DNA: TGTGCCAGCTCACCCCGGACTAGCGAACCCGCAGCAACCCAGTACTTC; CDR3 protein: CASSPRTSEPAATQYF; clone size: NA; V gene: TRBV18; J gene: TRBJ2-5; D gene: TRBD2
CDR3 DNA: TGTGCCAGCGGAGGGCCTATAGATACGCAGTATTTT; CDR3 protein: CASGGPIDTQYF; clone size: once; V gene: TRBV28; J gene: TRBJ2-3; D gene: NA
CDR3 DNA: TGCAGCGTTGCTGGACAGGGCCCTTCCGACTACGAGCAGTACTTC; CDR3 protein: CSVAGQGPSDYEQYF; clone size: NA; V gene: TRBV29-1; J gene: TRBJ2-7; D gene: TRBD1
CDR3 DNA: TGTGCCATCAGGGGATTGGGAGATATTAGTGAGACCCAGTACTTC; CDR3 protein: CAIRGLGDISETQYF; clone size: NA; V gene: TRBV10-3; J gene: TRBJ2-5; D gene: NA
CDR3 DNA: TGCGCCAGCAGTCCGCCGGGGACTAGCTTCAACGAGCAGTACTTC; CDR3 protein: CASSPPGTSFNEQYF; clone size: few; V gene: TRBV10-1; J gene: TRBJ2-7; D gene: TRBD2
CDR3 DNA: TGTGCCAGCATGACAGGATCCTACGAGCAGTACTTC; CDR3 protein: CASMTGSYEQYF; clone size: NA; V gene: TRBV7-9; J gene: TRBJ2-7; D gene: NA
CDR3 DNA: TGTGCCAGCAGCACCGGGACAGATACGCAGTATTTT; CDR3 protein: CASSTGTDTQYF; clone size: NA; V gene: TRBV7-9; J gene: TRBJ2-3; D gene: NA